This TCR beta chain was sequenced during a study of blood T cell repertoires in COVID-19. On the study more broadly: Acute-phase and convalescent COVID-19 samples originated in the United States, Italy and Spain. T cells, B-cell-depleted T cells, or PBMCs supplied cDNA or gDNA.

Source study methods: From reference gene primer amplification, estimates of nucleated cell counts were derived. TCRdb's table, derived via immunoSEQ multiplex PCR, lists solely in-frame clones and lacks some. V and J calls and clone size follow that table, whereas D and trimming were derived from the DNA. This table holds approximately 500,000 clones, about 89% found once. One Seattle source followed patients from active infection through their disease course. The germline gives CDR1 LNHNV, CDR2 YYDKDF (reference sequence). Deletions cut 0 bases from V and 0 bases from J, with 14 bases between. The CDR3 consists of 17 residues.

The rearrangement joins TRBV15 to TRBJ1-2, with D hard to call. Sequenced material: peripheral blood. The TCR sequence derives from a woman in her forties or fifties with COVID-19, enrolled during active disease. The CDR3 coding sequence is TGTGCCACCAGCAGAGAAGCTAGTAAGGGAGCTAACTATGGCTACACCTTC. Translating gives CATSREASKGANYGYTF.